These 24 T cell receptor beta chains originate from one sample sequenced in a study of OX40 agonist ivuxolimab in advanced cancers. Using immunoSEQ multiplex PCR, the repertoire was profiled, and TCRdb retains in-frame clones only, with some absent. The sample contains about 40,000 clones, about 91% of which appear only once. The sequencing used CD4+ or CD8+ T cells sorted from blood, collected in a trial of the OX40 agonist ivuxolimab. These receptors were taken from an adult with an advanced solid tumor such as melanoma, head and neck, liver or kidney cancer.

The chain joins TRBV27 to TRBJ1-2; D not certain. Germline CDR1 and CDR2: MNHEY and SMNVEV (reference sequence). The CDR3 is 13 amino acids. Trimming took off 2 bases at V and 0 bases at J, with 4 bases between the two ends. In nucleotides, the CDR3 is TGTGCCAGCAGTTTAGGTACTAACTATGGCTACACCTTC. It yields the protein CASSLGTNYGYTF.

The chain combines TRBV4-1 with TRBJ2-3; D is undetermined. V lost 0 bases, J lost 2 bases, and 9 bases lay in between. The CDR3 contains 15 residues. Germline CDR1 reads MGHRA; CDR2 reads YSYEKL. The CDR3 coding sequence is TGCGCCAGCAGCCAAGATGGGCCTTACACAGATACGCAGTATTTT. Encoded protein: CASSQDGPYTDTQYF.

V gene TRBV9 combines with J gene TRBJ2-7, with D perhaps matching TRBD2 (5 bases). V lost 3 bases and J 0 bases, leaving 10 bases between the germline ends. The germline V gene has CDR1 SGDLS and CDR2 YYNGEE. The CDR3 extends over 14 amino acids. CDR3 bases: TGTGCCAGCAGCGGGACTCTGAGCTCCTACGAGCAGTACTTC. It specifies CASSGTLSSYEQYF.

The chain joins TRBV6-5 to TRBJ2-7, with D perhaps matching TRBD2 (6 bases). V lost 2 bases to trimming and J lost 3 bases, with 8 bases between them. The CDR3 consists of 13 residues. Looked up from germline, CDR1 is MNHEY and CDR2 is SVGAGI. This chain's CDR3 is CASSYGGNYEQYF. Here the CDR3 DNA reads TGTGCCAGCAGTTACGGCGGGAACTACGAGCAGTACTTC.

V and J are TRBV10-1 and TRBJ2-7; D unclear. The CDR3 is 13 amino acids. Germline lookup yields CDR1 WNHNN and CDR2 SYGVQD (reference sequence). The germline V and J ends were trimmed by 4 bases and 4 bases, with 11 bases remaining between them. CDR3: CASSASTRYEQYF. CDR3 nucleotides: TGCGCCAGCAGTGCCTCGACCCGTTACGAGCAGTACTTC.

The V and J genes are TRBV14 and TRBJ2-1, with a tentative D call TRBD2 (6 bases). The CDR3 contains 12 residues. Germline values: CDR1 SGHDN, CDR2 FVKESK. The V end was cut by 7 bases, the J end by 8 bases, with 12 bases between. CDR3 DNA sequence: TGTGCCAGCACCGCCGGCGGGGATGAGCAGTTCTTC. Residues: CASTAGGDEQFF.

This chain connects TRBV5-1 to TRBJ2-7; 7 nucleotides line up with TRBD2. Per the germline V gene, CDR1 is SGHRS and CDR2 is YFSETQ. This CDR3 comprises 17 residues. J was trimmed by 4 bases and V by 5 bases; bases with no gene match: 18. The CDR3 nucleotides are TGCGCCAGCAGGGGGGGGAGCGGCCGAGAAGAATCTTACGAGCAGTACTTC. Protein product: CASRGGSGREESYEQYF.

V is TRBV29-1 and J is TRBJ2-1; D might be TRBD1 (6 bases). Germline CDR1 is SQVTM and CDR2 is ANQGSEA. The length of the CDR3 is 12 residues. V lost 4 bases to trimming and J lost 3 bases, with 7 bases between them. CDR3 DNA: TGCAGCGTTGGACAGGACTACAATGAGCAGTTCTTC. This translates into CSVGQDYNEQFF.

V and J are TRBV7-9 and TRBJ2-7; D gene ambiguous. Deletions cut 3 bases from V and 3 bases from J, with 9 bases between. The CDR3 has 13 residues. Germline CDR1 and CDR2: SEHNR and FQNEAQ (reference sequence). CDR3 sequence (DNA): TGTGCCAGCAGCTTTTCAGGAAGCTACGAGCAGTACTTC. Residues: CASSFSGSYEQYF.

The rearrangement links TRBV5-4 to TRBJ1-1, with D possibly matching TRBD1 (6 bases). There are 14 residues in the CDR3. Germline CDR1 is SGHNT and CDR2 is YYREEE (reference sequence). V shed 4 bases and J shed 3 bases, with 13 bases lying between them. The CDR3 DNA is TGTGCCAGCAGCACAGGGTTTAGCCACACTGAAGCTTTCTTT. Its protein product is CASSTGFSHTEAFF.

The chain combines TRBV6-1 with TRBJ2-7; D possibly corresponds to TRBD1 (6 bases). V shed 4 bases and J shed 4 bases, with 8 bases lying between them. Germline loops: CDR1 MNHNS, CDR2 SASEGT. The CDR3 is made up of 12 amino acids. In DNA, the CDR3 is TGTGCCAGCAGTGGACAGGTTTACGAGCAGTACTTC. This codes for CASSGQVYEQYF.

V is TRBV6-5 and J is TRBJ2-1; 12 bases match TRBD2. Unmatched junction bases numbered 4, after V lost 6 bases and J lost 4 bases. The CDR3 is 15 residues long. Germline lookup yields CDR1 MNHEY and CDR2 SVGAGI. The CDR3 nucleotides are TGTGCCAGCAGACCCGGGACTAGCGGGTACAATGAGCAGTTCTTC. Residues: CASRPGTSGYNEQFF.

The chain has TRBV9 and TRBJ2-2, with TRBD2 identical over 15 bases. The CDR3 contains 17 residues. V was clipped by 3 bases and J by 7 bases; unmatched bases: 7. CDR1 and CDR2 (germline): SGDLS, YYNGEE. CDR3 bases: TGTGCCAGCAGCGACGGACTAGCGGGAGGGCAAATCGGGGAGCTGTTTTTT. Translated: CASSDGLAGGQIGELFF.

The chain couples TRBV27 to TRBJ2-7; 7 bases match TRBD1. J lost 1 base, V lost 2 bases, and 2 bases had no gene match. Per germline, CDR1 MNHEY and CDR2 SMNVEV (reference sequence). The CDR3 loop spans 14 amino acids. In DNA form, the CDR3 reads TGTGCCAGCAGTTTAATGGGACAGTCCTACGAGCAGTACTTC. It codes for CASSLMGQSYEQYF.

The gene calls are TRBV5-1 and TRBJ1-4; D uncertain. This CDR3 contains 14 residues. Trimming removed 4 bases from V and 0 bases from J, with 7 bases in between. The germline CDR1 and CDR2 sequences are SGHRS and YFSETQ. CDR3 amino acids: CASSLLPTNEKLFF. The CDR3 coding sequence is TGCGCCAGCAGCCTACTCCCAACTAATGAAAAACTGTTTTTT. Variable domain in full (rest from reference TRBV5-1 and TRBJ1-4): KAGVTQTPRYLIKTRGQQVTLSCSPISGHRSVSWYQQTPGQGLQFLFEYFSETQRNKGNFPGRFSGRQFSNSRSEMNVSTLELGDSALYLCASSLLPTNEKLFFGSGTQLSVL.

The V call is TRBV11-3, the J call TRBJ2-3; TRBD2 matches at 12 bases. CDR1 and CDR2 from the germline V gene are SGHNT and YENEEA. V lost 4 bases to trimming and J lost 2 bases; unmatched junction nucleotides: 13. This CDR3 is built from 19 residues. In nucleotides, the CDR3 is TGTGCCAGCAGCTCGAACCTAGCGGGAGGGCGGTTGGTCACAGATACGCAGTATTTT. As protein: CASSSNLAGGRLVTDTQYF.

This chain links TRBV11-2 with TRBJ2-5; D is uncertain. Germline CDR1 SGHAT, CDR2 FQNNGV. V lost 6 bases and J 0 bases, leaving 8 bases between the germline ends. The CDR3 totals 13 residues. Here the CDR3 DNA reads TGTGCCAGCAGACCCGACAACCAAGAGACCCAGTACTTC. This codes for CASRPDNQETQYF.

V usage is TRBV7-3 and J usage is TRBJ2-7; 8 positions agree with TRBD2. The germline gives CDR1 SGHTA, CDR2 FQGTGA. The CDR3 runs to 15 residues. V gave up 2 bases and J gave up 4 bases; unmatched junction bases: 7. The CDR3 sequence is CASSLDSSGSYEQYF. CDR3 bases: TGTGCCAGCAGCTTAGATTCGAGCGGGAGTTACGAGCAGTACTTC.

The chain carries TRBV6-5 and TRBJ2-7, with 7 bases aligning to TRBD2. Trimming at V came to 0 bases and at J to 7 bases, leaving 9 bases not matched to a gene. Germline CDR1 reads MNHEY; CDR2 reads SVGAGI. The CDR3 is 15 residues long. This CDR3 is CASSYSTGGLVEQYF. CDR3 nucleotides: TGTGCCAGCAGTTACTCTACGGGAGGTCTGGTTGAGCAGTACTTC.

This clone was seen a handful of times. Distinct nucleotide sequences in the sample also encode this CDR3. This chain joins TRBV7-9 and TRBJ2-1; 9 bases align to TRBD2. Germline V gives CDR1 SEHNR, CDR2 FQNEAQ (reference sequence). J was trimmed by 3 bases and V by 3 bases; bases with no gene match: 3. The CDR3 extends over 15 amino acids. The CDR3 DNA sequence: TGTGCCAGCAGCTTGGGACTAGCTGACTACAATGAGCAGTTCTTC. It is translated as CASSLGLADYNEQFF.

The V gene is TRBV9, the J gene TRBJ2-7; 8 positions agree with TRBD1. With 4 bases clipped from V and 0 bases from J, the junction kept 9 bases outside the gene matches. This CDR3 is 16 amino acids long. Germline V lookup: CDR1 SGDLS, CDR2 YYNGEE. The CDR3 loop is CASSSGGGAPSYEQYF. The CDR3 DNA is TGTGCCAGCAGCTCAGGGGGCGGGGCACCCTCCTACGAGCAGTACTTC.

The chain carries TRBV6-5 and TRBJ2-1, with 9 bases fitting TRBD2. The CDR3 length is 14 residues. V gave up 6 bases and J gave up 6 bases; unmatched junction bases: 6. Per germline, CDR1 MNHEY and CDR2 SVGAGI. The CDR3 nucleotides read TGTGCCAGCAGAATACCGGGACTAGCCAATGAGCAGTTCTTC. Translating gives CASRIPGLANEQFF.

The V and J genes are TRBV30 and TRBJ2-7, with D perhaps being TRBD1 or TRBD2 (5 bases each). Between the trimmed V and J ends, which lost 2 bases and 7 bases, there was a span of 15 bases. Germline V CDR1 and CDR2: GTSNPN, SVGIG (reference sequence). The CDR3 is 13 residues long. The CDR3 nucleotides read TGTGCCTGGAGTTGGGACGGGTTCGGGGAGCAGTACTTC. It is translated as CAWSWDGFGEQYF. The full variable domain, with the rest looked up from reference TRBV30 and TRBJ2-7, is SQTIHQWPATLVQPVGSPLSLECTVEGTSNPNLYWYRQAAGRGLQLLFYSVGIGQISSEVPQNLSASRPQDRQFILSSKKLLLSDSGFYLCAWSWDGFGEQYFGPGTRLTVT.

This sequence joins TRBV10-2 and TRBJ2-5, with TRBD1 matching 9 bases. With V trimmed by 7 bases and J by 3 bases, 3 bases remained unmatched. CDR3 length equals 13 residues. Germline CDR1 WSHSY, CDR2 SAAADI. The DNA for the CDR3 is TGCGCCAGCACCGGGACAGGGAAAGAGACCCAGTACTTC. It specifies CASTGTGKETQYF.